This T cell receptor (beta chain) was recorded in a study of CD8+CD57+ T cells in acquired aplastic anemia. Turning to the study itself: DNA per sorted CD4+ or CD8+ sample ranged about 0.2 to 27.4 ug, averaging 3.2 ug. Findings and caveats of the study: Patients did not significantly differ from controls in CD8+ Simpson's diversity. Patients and controls were found to share twenty-nine CD8+ CDR3 sequences.

Genomic DNA was employed as the template in profiling TCR beta VDJ and CDR3. TCRdb analysed the reads with MiXCR anew, one entry per CDR3 protein. The sample records 200,000 or so distinct CDR3 sequences, less than 65% being singletons. Germline CDR1 SEHNR, CDR2 FQNEAQ (reference sequence). This CDR3 has 13 residues. Trimming cost V 1 base and J 8 bases, with 9 bases left between them. A note on this clonotype: No antigen is known for it.

The source is a human donor with severe aplastic anemia or a healthy control (not recorded which). J is TRBJ1-5 and V is TRBV7-9, with D possibly being TRBD1 (5 bases). The sample taken for sequencing was sorted CD4+, CD8+, or CD8+CD57+ T cells (not recorded which) from PBMCs. The CDR3 sequence is CASSLGGGEPQHF. For the CDR3, the DNA is TGTGCCAGCAGCTTAGGCGGAGGGGAGCCCCAGCATTTT.